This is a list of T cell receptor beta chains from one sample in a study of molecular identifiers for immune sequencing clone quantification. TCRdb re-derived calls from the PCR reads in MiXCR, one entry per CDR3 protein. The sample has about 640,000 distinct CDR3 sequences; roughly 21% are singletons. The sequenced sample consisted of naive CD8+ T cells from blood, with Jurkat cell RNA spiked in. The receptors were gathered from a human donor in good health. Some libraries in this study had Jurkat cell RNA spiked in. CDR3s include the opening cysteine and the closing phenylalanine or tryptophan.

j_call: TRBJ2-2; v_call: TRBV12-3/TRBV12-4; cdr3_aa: CASSPTSGFAGELFF
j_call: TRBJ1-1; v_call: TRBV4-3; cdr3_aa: CASSLIIGGNTEAFF
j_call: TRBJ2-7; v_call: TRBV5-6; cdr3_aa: CASSLVPGQLNYEQYF
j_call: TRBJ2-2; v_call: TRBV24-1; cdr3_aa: CATSDGAINTGELFF
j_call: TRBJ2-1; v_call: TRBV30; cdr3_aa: CAWSELFNEQFF
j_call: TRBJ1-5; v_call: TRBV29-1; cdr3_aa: CSAWTGNMDQPQHF
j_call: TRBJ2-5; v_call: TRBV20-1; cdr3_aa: CSAGTGQGGYGTQYF
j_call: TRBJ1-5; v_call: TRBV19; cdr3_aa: CASMSRDRANQPQHF
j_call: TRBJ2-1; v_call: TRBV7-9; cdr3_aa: CASILLAGNNEQFF
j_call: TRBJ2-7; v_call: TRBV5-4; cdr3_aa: CASSLTVGQGSSYEQYF